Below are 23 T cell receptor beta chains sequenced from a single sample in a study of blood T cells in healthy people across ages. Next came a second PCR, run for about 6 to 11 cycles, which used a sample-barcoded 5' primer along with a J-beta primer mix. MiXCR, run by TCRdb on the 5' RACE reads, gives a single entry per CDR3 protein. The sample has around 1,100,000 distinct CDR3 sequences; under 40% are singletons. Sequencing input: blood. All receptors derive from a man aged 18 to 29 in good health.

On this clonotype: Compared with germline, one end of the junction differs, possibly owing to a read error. CDR3 in amino acids: CSARSGGGNNERFF. DNA for the CDR3: TGCAGTGCTAGGTCTGGCGGGGGCAACAATGAGCGGTTCTTC. J is TRBJ2-1 and V is TRBV20-1; D possibly corresponds to TRBD2 (7 bases). This CDR3 is built from 14 residues. Germline loops: CDR1 DFQATT, CDR2 SNEGSKA (reference sequence).

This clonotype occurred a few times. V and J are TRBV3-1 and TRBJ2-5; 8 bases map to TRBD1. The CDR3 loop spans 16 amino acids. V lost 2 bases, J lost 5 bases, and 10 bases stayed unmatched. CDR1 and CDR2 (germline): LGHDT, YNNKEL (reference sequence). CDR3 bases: TGTGCCAGCAGCCAACCCAGGGGGCACCTAAGGGAGACCCAGTACTTC. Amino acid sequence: CASSQPRGHLRETQYF.

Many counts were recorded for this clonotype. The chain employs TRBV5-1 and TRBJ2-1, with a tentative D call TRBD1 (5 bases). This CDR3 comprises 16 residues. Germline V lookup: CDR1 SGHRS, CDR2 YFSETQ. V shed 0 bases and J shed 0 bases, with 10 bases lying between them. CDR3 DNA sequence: TGCGCCAGCAGCTTGGTGGGCGACAGCTCCTACAATGAGCAGTTCTTC. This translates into CASSLVGDSSYNEQFF.

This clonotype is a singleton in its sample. CDR3 in DNA: TGTGCCACCAGCAGAGGCTACAGGGATTTATGGGAGTATGGCTACACCTTC. This sequence encodes CATSRGYRDLWEYGYTF. The genes are TRBV15 and TRBJ1-2, with D perhaps matching TRBD1 (6 bases). Germline CDR1 is LNHNV and CDR2 is YYDKDF (reference sequence). Trimming shortened V by 1 base and J by 5 bases, and 20 bases separated the two germline ends. CDR3 size: 17 residues.

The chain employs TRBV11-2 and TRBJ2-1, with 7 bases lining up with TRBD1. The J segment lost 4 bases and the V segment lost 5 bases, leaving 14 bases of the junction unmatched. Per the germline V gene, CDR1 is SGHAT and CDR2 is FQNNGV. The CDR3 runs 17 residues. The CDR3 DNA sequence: TGTGCCAGCAGCCCCTTACGACAGGGCTCCTTTTACAATGAGCAGTTCTTC. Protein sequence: CASSPLRQGSFYNEQFF.

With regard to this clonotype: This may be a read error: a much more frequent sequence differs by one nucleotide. The CDR3 DNA reads TGTGCCAGCAGCTCATTGCGGGGCTCCTACAATGGGCAGTTCTTC. It yields the protein CASSSLRGSYNGQFF. This chain joins TRBV7-9 and TRBJ2-1; weak D call: TRBD2 (6 bases). CDR3 length: 15 residues. Germline CDR1 SEHNR, CDR2 FQNEAQ (reference sequence).

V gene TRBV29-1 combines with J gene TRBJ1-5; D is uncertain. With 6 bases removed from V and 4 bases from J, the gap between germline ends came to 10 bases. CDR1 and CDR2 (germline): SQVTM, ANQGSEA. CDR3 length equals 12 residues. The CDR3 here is CSVRTDNQPQHF. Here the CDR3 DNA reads TGCAGCGTACGGACGGATAATCAGCCCCAGCATTTT. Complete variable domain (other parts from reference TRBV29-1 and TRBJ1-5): SAVISQKPSRDICQRGTSLTIQCQVDSQVTMMFWYRQQPGQSLTLIATANQGSEATYESGFVIDKFPISRPNLTFSTLTVSNMSPEDSSIYLCSVRTDNQPQHFGDGTRLSIL.

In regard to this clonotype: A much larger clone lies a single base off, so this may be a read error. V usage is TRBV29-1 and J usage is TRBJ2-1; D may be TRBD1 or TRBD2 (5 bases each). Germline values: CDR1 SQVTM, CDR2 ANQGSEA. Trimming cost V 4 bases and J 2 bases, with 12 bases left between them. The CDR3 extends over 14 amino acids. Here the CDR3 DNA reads TGCAGCGTTGTCTTCGGGGACGCCTACAATGAGCAGTTCTTC. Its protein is CSVVFGDAYNEQFF.

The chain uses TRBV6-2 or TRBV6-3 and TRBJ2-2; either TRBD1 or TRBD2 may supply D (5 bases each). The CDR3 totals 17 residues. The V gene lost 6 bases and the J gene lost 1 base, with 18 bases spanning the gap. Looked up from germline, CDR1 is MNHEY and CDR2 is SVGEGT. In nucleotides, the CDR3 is TGTGCCAGCAGAAGATGGGACGGCTTTCAGAACACCGGGGAGCTGTTTTTT. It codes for CASRRWDGFQNTGELFF.

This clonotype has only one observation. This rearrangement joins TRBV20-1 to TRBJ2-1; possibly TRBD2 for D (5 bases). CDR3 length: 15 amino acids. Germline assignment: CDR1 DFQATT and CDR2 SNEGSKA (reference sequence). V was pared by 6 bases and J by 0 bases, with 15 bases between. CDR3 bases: TGCAGTGCCCGGGGAGTGGATAGCTCCTACAATGAGCAGTTCTTC. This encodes CSARGVDSSYNEQFF.

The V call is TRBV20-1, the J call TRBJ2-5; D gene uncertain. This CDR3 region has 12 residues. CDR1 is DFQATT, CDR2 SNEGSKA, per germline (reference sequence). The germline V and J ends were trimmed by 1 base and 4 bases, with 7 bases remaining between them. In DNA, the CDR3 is TGCAGTGCTAGAGCAGAACGAGAGACCCAGTACTTC. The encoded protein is CSARAERETQYF.

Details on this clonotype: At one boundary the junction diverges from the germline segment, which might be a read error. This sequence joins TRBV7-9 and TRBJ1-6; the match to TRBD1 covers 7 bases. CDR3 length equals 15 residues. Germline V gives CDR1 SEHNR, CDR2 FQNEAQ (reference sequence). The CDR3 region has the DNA TGTGCCAGCAGCTTAAATACAGGGGATCATTCACCCCCCCACTTT. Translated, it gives CASSLNTGDHSPPHF.

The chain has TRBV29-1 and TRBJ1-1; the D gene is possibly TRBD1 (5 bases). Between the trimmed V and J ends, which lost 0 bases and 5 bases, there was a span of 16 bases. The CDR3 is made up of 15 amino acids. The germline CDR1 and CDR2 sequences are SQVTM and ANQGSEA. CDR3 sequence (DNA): TGCAGCGTTGAAGACCTCCAGGCTGGGGCTACTGAAGCTTTCTTT. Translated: CSVEDLQAGATEAFF.

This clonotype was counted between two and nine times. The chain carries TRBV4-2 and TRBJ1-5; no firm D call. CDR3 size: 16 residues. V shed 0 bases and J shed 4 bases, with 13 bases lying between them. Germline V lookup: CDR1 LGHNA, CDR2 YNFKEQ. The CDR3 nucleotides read TGTGCCAGCAGCCAAGATACCGGACGGAATAATCAGCCCCAGCATTTT. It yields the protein CASSQDTGRNNQPQHF.

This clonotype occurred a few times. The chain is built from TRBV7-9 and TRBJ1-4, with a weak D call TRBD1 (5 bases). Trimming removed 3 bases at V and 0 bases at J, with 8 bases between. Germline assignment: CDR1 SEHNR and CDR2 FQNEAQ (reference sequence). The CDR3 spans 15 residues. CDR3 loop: CASSFATATNEKLFF. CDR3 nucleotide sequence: TGTGCCAGCAGCTTTGCGACAGCAACTAATGAAAAACTGTTTTTT. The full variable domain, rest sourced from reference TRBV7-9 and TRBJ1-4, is DTGVSQNPRHKITKRGQNVTFRCDPISEHNRLYWYRQTLGQGPEFLTYFQNEAQLEKSRLLSDRFSAERPKGSFSTLEIQRTEQGDSAMYLCASSFATATNEKLFFGSGTQLSVL.

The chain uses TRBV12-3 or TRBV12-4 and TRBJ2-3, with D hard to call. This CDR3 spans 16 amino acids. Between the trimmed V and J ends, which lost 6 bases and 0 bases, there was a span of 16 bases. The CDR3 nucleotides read TGTGCCAGCAGCCAACACCTTAACGCTAGCACAGATACGCAGTATTTT. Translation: CASSQHLNASTDTQYF.

For the CDR3, the DNA is TGTGCCAGCAGCGTAGTAACTGACGCGAACACCGGGGAGCTGTTTTTT. Residues: CASSVVTDANTGELFF. The J gene is TRBJ2-2, the V gene TRBV9; D is ambiguous. CDR1 SGDLS and CDR2 YYNGEE come from the germline V gene. The CDR3 runs to 16 residues. Trimming stripped 0 bases from V and 0 bases from J, with 9 bases between. Drawing the rest from reference TRBV9 and TRBJ2-2, the complete variable domain is DSGVTQTPKHLITATGQRVTLRCSPRSGDLSVYWYQQSLDQGLQFLIQYYNGEERAKGNILERFSAQQFPDLHSELNLSSLELGDSALYFCASSVVTDANTGELFFGEGSRLTVL.

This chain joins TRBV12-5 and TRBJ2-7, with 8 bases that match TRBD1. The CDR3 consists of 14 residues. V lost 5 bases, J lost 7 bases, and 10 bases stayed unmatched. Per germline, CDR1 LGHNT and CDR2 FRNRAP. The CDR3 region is CASGPGTGITEQYF. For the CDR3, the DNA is TGTGCTAGTGGTCCTGGGACAGGAATTACGGAGCAGTACTTC.

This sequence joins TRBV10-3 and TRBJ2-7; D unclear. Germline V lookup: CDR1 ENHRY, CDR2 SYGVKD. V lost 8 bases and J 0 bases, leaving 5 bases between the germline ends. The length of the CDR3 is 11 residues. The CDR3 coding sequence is TGTGCCATCGGGGTCTCCTACGAGCAGTACTTC. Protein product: CAIGVSYEQYF.

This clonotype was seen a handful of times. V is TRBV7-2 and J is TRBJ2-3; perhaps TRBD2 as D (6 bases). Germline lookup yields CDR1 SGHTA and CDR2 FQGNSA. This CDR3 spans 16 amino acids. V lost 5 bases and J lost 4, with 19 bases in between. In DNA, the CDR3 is TGTGCCAGCAGCCCTAGGGGACTGCTCAGGGCAGATACGCAGTATTTT. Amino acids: CASSPRGLLRADTQYF.

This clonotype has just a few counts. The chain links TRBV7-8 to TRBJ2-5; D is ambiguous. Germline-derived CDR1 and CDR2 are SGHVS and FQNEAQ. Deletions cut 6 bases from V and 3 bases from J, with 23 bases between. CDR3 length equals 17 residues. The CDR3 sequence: CASSWMALLSREETQYF. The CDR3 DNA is TGTGCCAGCAGTTGGATGGCTCTTCTGTCTCGGGAAGAGACCCAGTACTTC.

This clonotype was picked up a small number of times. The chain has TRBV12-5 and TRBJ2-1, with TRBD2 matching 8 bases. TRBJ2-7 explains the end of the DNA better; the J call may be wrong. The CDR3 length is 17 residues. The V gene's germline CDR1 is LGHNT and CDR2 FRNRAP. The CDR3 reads CASGLVAGGISYNEQYF. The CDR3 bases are TGTGCTAGTGGTTTGGTGGCGGGGGGTATTTCCTACAATGAGCAGTACTTC.

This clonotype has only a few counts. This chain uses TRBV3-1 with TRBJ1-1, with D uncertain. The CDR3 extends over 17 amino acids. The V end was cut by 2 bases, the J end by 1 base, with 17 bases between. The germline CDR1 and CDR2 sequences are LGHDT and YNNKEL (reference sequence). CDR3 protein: CASSQKREGSRNTEAFF. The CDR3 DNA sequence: TGTGCCAGCAGCCAAAAAAGGGAGGGTAGCAGGAACACTGAAGCTTTCTTT.